Listed below are T cell receptor beta chains from one sample, sequenced in a study of cytomegalovirus exposure and HLA in healthy donors. TCRdb's copy holds only in-frame clones and misses some; the assay was immunoSEQ multiplex PCR. There are around 300,000 clones in the sample; under 80% occur only once, and approximately 2.5% lies in the top ten. Input material: PBMCs. The receptors were sampled from a female donor in good health and CMV-seronegative. CDR3s include the opening cysteine and the closing phenylalanine or tryptophan. D genes are given only for firm matches. Part of the rows lack a size; the others show once, few, many or a class for expanded clones.

clone_size | j_call | v_call | d_call | cdr3_nt | cdr3_aa
once | TRBJ1-5 | TRBV29-1 | TRBD1 | TGCAGCGTAGGGACAGGGCGGGGTCAGCCCCAGCATTTT | CSVGTGRGQPQHF
once | TRBJ2-1 | TRBV30 | TRBD2 | TGTGCCTGGAGTGCAAAAAGACTAGCGGGAGGTGACAATGAGCAGTTCTTC | CAWSAKRLAGGDNEQFF
. | TRBJ2-7 | TRBV27 | . | TGTGCCAGCAGTTTTAGACATCCATCCTACGAGCAGTACTTC | CASSFRHPSYEQYF
. | TRBJ1-4 | TRBV7-3 | . | TGTGCCAGCCCCACTCTTGAGGACAGAATACATGCAGCTAATGAAAAACTGTTTTTT | CASPTLEDRIHAANEKLFF
few | TRBJ2-7 | TRBV10-2 | TRBD1 | TGCGCCAGCAGCTCGGGACAGGGGGCGTACGAGCAGTACTTC | CASSSGQGAYEQYF
. | TRBJ2-7 | TRBV28 | TRBD1 | TGTGCCAGCAGTTCGGGGACAGGGCGCCCGCAGTACTTC | CASSSGTGRPQYF
few | TRBJ1-1 | TRBV27 | . | TGTGCCAGCAGTTTATCGAAGGGGTCGAACACTGAAGCTTTCTTT | CASSLSKGSNTEAFF
. | TRBJ2-3 | TRBV5-1 | TRBD1 | TGCGCCAGCAGCGCTACAGGGGGCATAGATACGCAGTATTTT | CASSATGGIDTQYF
. | TRBJ2-1 | TRBV9 | . | TGTGCCAGCAGCGTCGCCGGGACTGCCTACAATGAGCAGTTCTTC | CASSVAGTAYNEQFF
. | TRBJ2-3 | TRBV15 | TRBD2 | TGTGCCACCAGCGGCGGACTAGGGATTATTCCTAGCACAGATACGCAGTATTTT | CATSGGLGIIPSTDTQYF
. | TRBJ2-7 | TRBV28 | TRBD2 | TGTGCCACCACTAGCGGGAGAAGGAAGTACGAGCAGTACTTC | CATTSGRRKYEQYF
. | TRBJ2-7 | TRBV28 | TRBD2 | TGTGCCAGCAGCCGACTAGCGGGAGATAGGGCGGGGTACGAGCAGTACTTC | CASSRLAGDRAGYEQYF
. | TRBJ2-7 | TRBV7-9 | . | TGTTCCAGCAGCTTCGCCGGGAGTCCCGCCTACGAGCAGTACTTC | CSSSFAGSPAYEQYF